This T cell receptor beta chain comes out of a study of Ad26.COV2.S vaccination and SARS-CoV-2 variants. Described treatment: 15 to 20 received Ad26.COV2.S at low or high dose, single or two shots; 5 received placebo; per-sample allocation not given. Following the first vaccine or placebo injection, samples were taken on day 63. Only in-frame clones appear in the TCRdb table, and some are missing; sequencing was by immunoSEQ multiplex PCR. The sample holds around 380,000 clones; roughly nine tenths are singletons and the top ten take 3.5%. Germline values: CDR1 LGHNA, CDR2 YNFKEQ. V lost 1 base, J lost 3 bases, and 8 bases stayed unmatched. CDR3 length equals 18 residues.

This chain uses TRBV4-2 with TRBJ2-3; 12 nucleotides agree with TRBD2. The source of this sequence is a person between 18 and 60 years old who received the Ad26.COV2.S COVID-19 vaccine or a placebo. Source: peripheral blood, taken in a trial of Ad26.COV2.S vaccine versus placebo. The CDR3 is CASSQAHLAGGLTDTQYF. DNA for the CDR3: TGTGCCAGCAGCCAAGCCCATCTAGCGGGGGGGCTTACAGATACGCAGTATTTT.